This T cell receptor (beta chain) was obtained from a study of OX40 agonist ivuxolimab in advanced cancers. Study-level results: Dosing at 0.1 to 3.0 mg/kg was accompanied by clonal expansion of CD4+ and CD8+ blood T cells by week 6. Expanded clones belonging to CD8+ T cells outnumbered, on average, those of CD4+.

This clone was counted only a few times. Its antigen is as yet unknown. The data were produced by immunoSEQ multiplex PCR, yet TCRdb's version contains in-frame clones alone and is incomplete. The table records tens of thousands of clones, roughly 90% of them present only once. Germline values: CDR1 GTSNPN, CDR2 SVGIG (reference sequence). The CDR3 runs to 16 residues. Trimming removed 0 bases from V and 1 base from J, with 12 bases in between. The starting material was CD4+ or CD8+ T cells sorted from blood, obtained in a trial of the OX40 agonist ivuxolimab. This clonotype was obtained from an adult with an advanced solid tumor such as melanoma, head and neck, liver or kidney cancer. The chain recombines TRBV30 with TRBJ2-2; possibly TRBD1 for D (6 bases). The CDR3 nucleotides are TGTGCCTGGAGTGTAGGGACAAGCCTGAACACCGGGGAGCTGTTTTTT. Its translation is CAWSVGTSLNTGELFF.